One T cell receptor (beta chain) is described in this entry. Its antigen is still unknown. The data stem from a study of T cells in Graves' hyperthyroidism and ophthalmopathy. On the study more broadly: The blood sample was taken at first diagnosis, before treatment began.

Study observations and caveats: Ophthalmopathy was told apart from stable hyperthyroidism by a 13 V-J model. Ophthalmopathy was model-predicted a median around 6.1 months pre-onset.

Trimming removed 6 bases at V and 4 bases at J, with 12 bases between. Germline V gene lookup returns CDR1 DFQATT and CDR2 SNEGSKA (reference sequence). CDR3 length: 13 residues. Out of 10 ml of fresh peripheral blood came the PBMCs. Regions amplified from RNA transcripts were the TCR beta CDR3 regions. TCR CDR3 underwent first-round RT-PCR with the HTBI primer set. TCRdb redid the calling of the multiplex PCR reads with MiXCR, one entry per CDR3 protein. This table has around 350,000 distinct CDR3 sequences, 13% to 15% appearing once. The chain uses TRBV20-1 and TRBJ1-4; D uncertain. The sequenced sample consisted of blood. This receptor was taken from a woman in her 30s with Graves' ophthalmopathy. CDR3 nucleotide sequence: TGCAGTGCAATCCTCCCGGGTAATGAAAAACTGTTTTTT. Translating it yields CSAILPGNEKLFF.